This TCR beta chain was sequenced for a study of blood T cell repertoires in COVID-19. On the study more broadly: PBMCs, B-cell-depleted T cells, or T cells provided the cDNA or gDNA that made up the material.

Authors' processing steps: Amplification with reference gene primers provided the estimates of nucleated cell counts. Generated by immunoSEQ multiplex PCR, the TCRdb table keeps only in-frame clones and is missing some. D and trimming were read from the DNA, whereas the V and J calls and clone size are those reported in that table. The profile shows tens of thousands of clones, less than 85% of them singletons. After removal of 4 bases from V and 0 bases from J, the junction contained 5 bases not matched to a gene. The CDR3 runs to 16 residues. The V gene's germline CDR1 is SGHRS and CDR2 YFSETQ. The V and J genes are TRBV5-1 and TRBJ2-1; 9 bases line up with TRBD2. Source material: peripheral blood. The receptor was isolated from an elderly woman with acute or convalescent COVID-19. CDR3: CASSPLAGNSYNEQFF. The CDR3 DNA reads TGCGCCAGCAGCCCTCTAGCGGGGAACTCCTACAATGAGCAGTTCTTC.